The T cell receptor (beta chain) under discussion was sequenced for a study of blood T cells in healthy people across ages. General observations from the study: A roughly linear age-dependent decrease characterized TCR beta diversity per million T cells.

Together with a sample-barcoded 5' primer, a J-beta primer mix was included in a second PCR lasting about 6 to 12 cycles. Via MiXCR, TCRdb re-called the 5' RACE reads, giving one row per CDR3 protein. The table records 1.5 million to 1.8 million distinct CDR3 sequences, 35% to 45% of them present only once. PBMCs numbering at least 7 million were isolated per sample. This clonotype was counted only a few times. The antigen is undetermined. This CDR3 contains 15 residues. The germline V gene encodes CDR1 SGHTA and CDR2 FQGNSA. The sequence derives from a woman aged 18 to 35 in good health. The specimen sequenced was blood. The J gene is TRBJ2-7, the V gene TRBV7-2, with 10 nucleotides matching TRBD1. The J call may be mistaken, given a closer DNA end match to TRBJ2-5. CDR3 in DNA: TGTGCCAGCAGCCCGGCCGGGACAGGGGAAAAGACCCAGTACTTC. It translates to CASSPAGTGEKTQYF.